Only one count was recorded for the clone carrying this T cell receptor (beta chain). The amount of total RNA extracted per sample was at least 6 micrograms. Using a J-beta primer mix together with a sample-barcoded 5' primer, a second PCR was run for roughly 6 to 11 cycles. Each cDNA molecule, via a template-switch adaptor with 12 random nucleotides, was tagged. TCRdb recomputed calls from the 5' RACE reads with MiXCR, one row per CDR3 protein. Of roughly 680,000 distinct CDR3 sequences in the sample, over 40% were seen once. This record comes from a study of blood T cells in healthy people across ages. At the level of the study: About one barcoded beta molecule per two T cells was captured by template switching.

V was shortened by 0 bases and J by 2 bases, with 8 bases between the two germline ends. CDR1 and CDR2 (germline): SGHTA, FQGTGA. This CDR3 is built from 15 residues. The sequence was collected from a woman older than 75 in good health. J is TRBJ2-1 and V is TRBV7-3; D gene ambiguous. The sequencing input was blood. The CDR3 sequence: CASSLTAFPYNEQFF. CDR3 DNA: TGTGCCAGCAGCTTAACAGCGTTCCCCTACAATGAGCAGTTCTTC.